This TCR beta chain was captured in a study of cytomegalovirus exposure and HLA in healthy donors. Study-wide results and limits: Associated with cytomegalovirus, according to the listing, were around 170 TCR beta chains. With high specificity and sensitivity, the classifier reportedly diagnosed cytomegalovirus status.

As to this clone: Its antigen is unknown.

V was clipped by 4 bases and J by 0 bases, with 10 bases between them. The CDR3 length is 14 residues. The germline V gene has CDR1 SGHNT and CDR2 YYREEE (reference sequence). Here immunoSEQ multiplex PCR was the method, and the copy in TCRdb shows in-frame clones only, minus some. The sample carries 90,000 to 110,000 clones, around nine tenths recorded once. This clonotype was sampled from a woman younger than 35 in good health and CMV-seronegative. This chain connects TRBV5-4 to TRBJ1-2; no firm D call. Sequencing was performed on PBMCs. CDR3 sequence (DNA): TGTGCCAGCAGCGAGGATGAAGCTAACTATGGCTACACCTTC. Translating gives CASSEDEANYGYTF.